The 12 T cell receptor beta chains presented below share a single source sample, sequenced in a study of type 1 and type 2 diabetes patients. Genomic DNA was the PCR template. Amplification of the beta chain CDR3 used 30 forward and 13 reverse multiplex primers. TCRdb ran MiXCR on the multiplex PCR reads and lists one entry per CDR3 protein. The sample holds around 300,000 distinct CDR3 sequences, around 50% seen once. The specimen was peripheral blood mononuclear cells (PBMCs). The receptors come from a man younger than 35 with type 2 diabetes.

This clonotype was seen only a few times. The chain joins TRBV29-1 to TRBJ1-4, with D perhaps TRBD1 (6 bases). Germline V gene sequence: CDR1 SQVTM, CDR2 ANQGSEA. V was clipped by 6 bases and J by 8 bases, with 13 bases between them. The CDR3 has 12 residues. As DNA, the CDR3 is TGCAGCGTAAGACAGGATGGAGAAAAACTGTTTTTT. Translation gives CSVRQDGEKLFF.

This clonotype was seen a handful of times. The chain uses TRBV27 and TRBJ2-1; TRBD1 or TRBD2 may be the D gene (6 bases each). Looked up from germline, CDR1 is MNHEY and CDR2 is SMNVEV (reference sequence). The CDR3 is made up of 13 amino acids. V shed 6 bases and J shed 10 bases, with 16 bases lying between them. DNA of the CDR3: TGTGCCAGCAGCCGAGGGGGGCAGGAAGAGCAGTTCTTC. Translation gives CASSRGGQEEQFF.

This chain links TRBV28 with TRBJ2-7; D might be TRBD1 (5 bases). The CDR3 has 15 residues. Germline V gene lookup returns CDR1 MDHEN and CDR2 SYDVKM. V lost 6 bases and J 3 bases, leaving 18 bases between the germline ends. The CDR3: CASSLRAGRHYEQYF. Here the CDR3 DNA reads TGTGCCAGCAGCTTAAGGGCAGGGCGCCACTACGAGCAGTACTTC.

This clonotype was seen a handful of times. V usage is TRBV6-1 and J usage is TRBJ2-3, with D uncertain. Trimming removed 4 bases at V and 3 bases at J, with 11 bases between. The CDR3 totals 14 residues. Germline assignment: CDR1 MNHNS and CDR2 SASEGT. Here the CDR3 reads CASSVKVGTDTQYF. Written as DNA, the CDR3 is TGTGCCAGCAGTGTAAAAGTGGGAACAGATACGCAGTATTTT.

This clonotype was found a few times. The CDR3, as DNA: TGCAGTGCTAGTTCCGACACTAGCGGGAGTTTTGGCGAGCAGTACTTC. It encodes CSASSDTSGSFGEQYF. V is TRBV20-1 and J is TRBJ2-7; TRBD2 matches at 11 bases. The CDR3 has 16 amino acids. J lost 6 bases, V lost 3 bases, and 13 bases had no gene match. The germline V gene encodes CDR1 DFQATT and CDR2 SNEGSKA (reference sequence).

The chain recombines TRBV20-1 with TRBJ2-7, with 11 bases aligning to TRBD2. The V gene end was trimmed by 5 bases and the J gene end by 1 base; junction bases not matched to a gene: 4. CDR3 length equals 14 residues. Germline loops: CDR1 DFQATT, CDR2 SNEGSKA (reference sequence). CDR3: CSAPRLAGSYEQYF. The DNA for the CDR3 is TGCAGTGCTCCACGACTAGCGGGATCCTACGAGCAGTACTTC.

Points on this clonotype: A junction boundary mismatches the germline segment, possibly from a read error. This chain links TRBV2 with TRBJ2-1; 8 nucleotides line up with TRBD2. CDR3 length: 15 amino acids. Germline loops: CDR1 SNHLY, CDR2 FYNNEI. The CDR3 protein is CASSLLLAGYNEQFF. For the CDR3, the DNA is TGCGCCAGCAGCCTGCTTCTAGCGGGCTACAATGAGCAGTTCTTC.

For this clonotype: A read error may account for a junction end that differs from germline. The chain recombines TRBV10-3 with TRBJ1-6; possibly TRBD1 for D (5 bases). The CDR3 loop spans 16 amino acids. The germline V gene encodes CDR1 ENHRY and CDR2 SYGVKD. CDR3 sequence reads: CASSYWGVSSPSPLHF. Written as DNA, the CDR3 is TGTGCCAGCAGTTATTGGGGCGTCTCGTCGCCATCACCCCTCCACTTT.

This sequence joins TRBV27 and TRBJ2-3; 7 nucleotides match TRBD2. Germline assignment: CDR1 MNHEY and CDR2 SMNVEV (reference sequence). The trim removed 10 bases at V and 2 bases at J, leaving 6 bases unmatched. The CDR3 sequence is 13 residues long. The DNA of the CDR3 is TGTGCCATTTACGGGGGGTACACAGATACGCAGTATTTT. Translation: CAIYGGYTDTQYF.

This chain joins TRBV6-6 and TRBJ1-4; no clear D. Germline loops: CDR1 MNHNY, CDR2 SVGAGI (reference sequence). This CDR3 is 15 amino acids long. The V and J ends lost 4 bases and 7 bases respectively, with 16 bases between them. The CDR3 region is CASSSRFGSGEKLFF. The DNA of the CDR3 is TGTGCCAGCAGTTCCCGGTTCGGGTCGGGTGAAAAACTGTTTTTT.

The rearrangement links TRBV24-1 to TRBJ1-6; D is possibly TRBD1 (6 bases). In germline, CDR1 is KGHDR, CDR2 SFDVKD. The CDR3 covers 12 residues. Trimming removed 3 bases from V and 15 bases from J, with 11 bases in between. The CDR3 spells CATSDGTSHLHF. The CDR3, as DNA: TGTGCCACCAGTGATGGGACAAGTCACCTCCACTTT.

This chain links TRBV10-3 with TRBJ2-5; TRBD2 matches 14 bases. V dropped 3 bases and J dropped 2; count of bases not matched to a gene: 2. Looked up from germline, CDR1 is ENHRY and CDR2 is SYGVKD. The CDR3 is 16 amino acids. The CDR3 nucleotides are TGTGCCATCAGTGATAGACTAGCGGGGGGGCAAGAGACCCAGTACTTC. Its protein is CAISDRLAGGQETQYF.